This TCR beta chain was documented in a study of beta chain features in type 1 diabetes. Isolation of CD4+ naive, central memory, regulatory and stem cell-like memory cells was achieved by sorting via CD45RO/CCR7/CD25/CD127/CD95/CD27. Whole-study findings and limits: Equally in patients and controls, PCR might preferentially amplify shorter templates. Patients with type 1 diabetes carried fewer insertions and had more deletions at their VDJ junctions.

The authors reverse transcribed all of the isolated RNA, so sequencing captured expressed TCRB transcripts. Method: immunoSEQ multiplex PCR; TCRdb's copy keeps in-frame clones and lacks some. The sample contains 900,000 or so clones, 15% to 20% of which appear only once. Germline V gives CDR1 LNHDA, CDR2 SQIVND (reference sequence). This CDR3 has 16 amino acids. Trimming pared 1 base from V and 12 bases from J, leaving 22 bases between. This clone turned up a few times. Its target is not known. The chain links TRBV19 to TRBJ2-1; weak D call: TRBD2 (6 bases). The sequencing sample was made of naive CD4+ T cells from blood. The receptor comes from a woman aged 18-29 years in good health. CDR3 region: CASSIVQLRTGGRQFF. The DNA for the CDR3 is TGTGCCAGTAGTATAGTTCAGCTCCGGACCGGAGGGCGGCAGTTCTTC.